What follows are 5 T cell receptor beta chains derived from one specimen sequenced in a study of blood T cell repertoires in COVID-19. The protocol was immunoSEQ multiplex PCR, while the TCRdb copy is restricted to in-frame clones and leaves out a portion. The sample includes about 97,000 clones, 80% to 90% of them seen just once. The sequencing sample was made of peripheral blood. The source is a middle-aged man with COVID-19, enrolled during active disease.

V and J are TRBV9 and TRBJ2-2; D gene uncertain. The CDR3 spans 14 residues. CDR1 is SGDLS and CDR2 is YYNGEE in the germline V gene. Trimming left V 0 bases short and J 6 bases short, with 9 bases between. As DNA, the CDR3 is TGTGCCAGCAGCGTAGAAGGAGTGTCCGGGGAGCTGTTTTTT. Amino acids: CASSVEGVSGELFF.

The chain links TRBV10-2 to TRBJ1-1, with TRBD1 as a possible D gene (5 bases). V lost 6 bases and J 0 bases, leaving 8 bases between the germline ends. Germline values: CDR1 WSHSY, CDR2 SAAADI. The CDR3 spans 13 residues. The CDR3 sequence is CASSQTVNTEAFF. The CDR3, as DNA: TGCGCCAGCAGCCAGACAGTGAACACTGAAGCTTTCTTT.

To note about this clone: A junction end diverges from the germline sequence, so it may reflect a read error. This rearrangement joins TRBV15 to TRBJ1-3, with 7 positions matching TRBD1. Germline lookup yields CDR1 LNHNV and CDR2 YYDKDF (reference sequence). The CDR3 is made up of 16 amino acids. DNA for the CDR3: TGTGCCACCAGCAGAAAAACAGGGGACTCTGAAAACACCATATATTTT. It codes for CATSRKTGDSENTIYF. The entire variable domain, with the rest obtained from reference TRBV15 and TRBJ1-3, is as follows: DAMVIQNPRYQVTQFGKPVTLSCSQTLNHNVMYWYQQKSSQAPKLLFHYYDKDFNNEADTPDNFQSRRPNTSFCFLDIRSPGLGDTAMYLCATSRKTGDSENTIYFGEGSWLTVV.

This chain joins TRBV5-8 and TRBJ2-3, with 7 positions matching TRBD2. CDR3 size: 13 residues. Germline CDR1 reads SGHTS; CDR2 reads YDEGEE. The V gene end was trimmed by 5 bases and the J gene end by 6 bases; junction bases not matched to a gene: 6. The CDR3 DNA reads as TGTGCCAGCAGGGATAACGGGGGGGATACGCAGTATTTT. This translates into CASRDNGGDTQYF.

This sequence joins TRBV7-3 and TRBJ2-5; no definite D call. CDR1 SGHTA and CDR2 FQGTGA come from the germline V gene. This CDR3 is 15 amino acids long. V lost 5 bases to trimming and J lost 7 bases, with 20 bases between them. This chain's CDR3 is CASSHSSGRGGTQYF. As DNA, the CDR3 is TGTGCCAGCAGCCACTCGTCTGGTCGTGGTGGGACCCAGTACTTC.